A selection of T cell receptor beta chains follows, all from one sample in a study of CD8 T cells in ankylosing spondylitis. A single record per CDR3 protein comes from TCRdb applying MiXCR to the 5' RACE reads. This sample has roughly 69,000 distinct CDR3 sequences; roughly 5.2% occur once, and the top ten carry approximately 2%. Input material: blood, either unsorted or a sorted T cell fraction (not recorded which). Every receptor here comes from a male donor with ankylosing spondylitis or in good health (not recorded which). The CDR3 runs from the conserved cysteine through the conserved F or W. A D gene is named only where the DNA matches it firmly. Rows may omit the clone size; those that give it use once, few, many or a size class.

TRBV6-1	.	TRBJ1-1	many	CASSETRGTEAFF	TGTGCCAGCAGTGAAACTAGGGGCACTGAAGCTTTCTTT
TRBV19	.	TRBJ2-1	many	CASTDLYNEQFF	TGTGCCAGTACGGACTTATACAATGAGCAGTTCTTC
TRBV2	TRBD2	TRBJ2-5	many	CATLAGGLETQYF	TGTGCCACCTTAGCGGGGGGGCTGGAGACCCAGTACTTC
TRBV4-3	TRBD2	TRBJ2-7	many	CASSQVFLAGGPYEQYF	TGCGCCAGCAGCCAAGTTTTCCTAGCGGGGGGGCCCTACGAGCAGTACTTC
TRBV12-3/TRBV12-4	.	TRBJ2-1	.	CASSRTERGNEQFF	TGTGCCAGCAGTCGGACAGAGCGAGGCAATGAGCAGTTCTTC
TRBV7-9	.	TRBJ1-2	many	CASGEYGYTF	TGTGCCAGCGGGGAGTATGGCTACACCTTC
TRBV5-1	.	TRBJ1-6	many	CASSKDGNLYNSPLHF	TGCGCCAGCAGCAAGGACGGGAATCTCTATAATTCACCCCTCCACTTT
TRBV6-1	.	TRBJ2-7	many	CASSRGLFRVGEQYF	TGTGCCAGCAGCCGAGGACTCTTTAGGGTGGGCGAGCAGTACTTC
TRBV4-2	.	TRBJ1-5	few	CASSQVGGQTVKNQPQHF	TGTGCCAGCAGCCAAGTTGGGGGGCAGACGGTCAAGAATCAGCCCCAGCATTTT
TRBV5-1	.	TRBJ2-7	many	CASSLYGGMDEQYF	TGCGCCAGCAGCTTGTACGGGGGAATGGACGAGCAGTACTTC
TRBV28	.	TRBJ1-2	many	CATSIHNTDGYTF	TGTGCCACCTCCATCCACAACACTGATGGCTACACCTTC
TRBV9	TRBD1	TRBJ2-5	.	CASSVLTGQGLETQYF	TGTGCCAGCAGCGTGTTGACGGGACAGGGGTTGGAGACCCAGTACTTC
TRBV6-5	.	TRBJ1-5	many	CASSYSSQPGMPQHF	TGTGCCAGCAGTTACTCCTCGCAGCCAGGAATGCCCCAGCATTTT
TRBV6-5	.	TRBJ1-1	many	CATQRGGTEAFF	TGTGCCACCCAGAGGGGTGGCACTGAAGCTTTCTTT
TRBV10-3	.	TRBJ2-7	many	CAISEVQGAIGEQYF	TGTGCCATCAGTGAAGTTCAGGGCGCGATCGGCGAGCAGTACTTC
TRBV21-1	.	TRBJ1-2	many	CASSKNYRNYGYTF	TGTGCCAGCAGCAAAAACTACCGAAACTATGGCTACACCTTC
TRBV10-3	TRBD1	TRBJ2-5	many	CAIKDRDLETQYF	TGTGCCATCAAAGACAGGGACCTAGAGACCCAGTACTTC
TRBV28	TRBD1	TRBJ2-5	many	CASSNDDRGEPFQETQYF	TGTGCCAGCAGTAACGACGACAGGGGCGAACCCTTCCAAGAGACCCAGTACTTC
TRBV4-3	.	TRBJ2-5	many	CASSQLSGVQETQYF	TGCGCCAGCAGCCAACTCTCCGGCGTACAAGAGACCCAGTACTTC
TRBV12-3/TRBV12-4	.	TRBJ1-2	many	CASSLASGFLLF	TGTGCCAGCAGTTTAGCTTCGGGCTTTCTCCTCTTC
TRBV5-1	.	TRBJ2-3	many	CASTRQGADTQYF	TGCGCCAGCACCCGGCAGGGCGCAGATACGCAGTATTTT
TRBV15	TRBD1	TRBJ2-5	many	CATSSLTGNKETQYF	TGTGCCACCAGCAGCCTGACAGGGAATAAGGAGACCCAGTACTTC
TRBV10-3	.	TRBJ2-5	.	CAISTGADETQYF	TGTGCCATCAGTACGGGGGCGGATGAGACCCAGTACTTC
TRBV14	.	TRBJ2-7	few	CASSRVGSGSYEQYF	TGTGCCAGCAGCCGGGTCGGGAGCGGGTCCTACGAGCAGTACTTC
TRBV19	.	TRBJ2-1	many	CASSVSTVPDEQFF	TGTGCCAGTAGTGTCTCGACAGTCCCCGATGAGCAGTTCTTC
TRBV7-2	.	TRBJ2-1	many	CASSLVNSGSYNEQFF	TGTGCCAGCAGCTTAGTAAACTCAGGCTCCTACAATGAGCAGTTCTTC
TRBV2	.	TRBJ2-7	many	CASSSAALGEQYF	TGTGCCAGCAGTTCGGCGGCGCTTGGCGAGCAGTACTTC
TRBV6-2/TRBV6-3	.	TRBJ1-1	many	CASSTVGPEAFF	TGTGCCAGCAGCACCGTGGGGCCTGAAGCTTTCTTT
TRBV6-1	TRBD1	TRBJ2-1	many	CASTPHRGRDNEQFF	TGTGCCAGCACACCCCACAGGGGGCGAGACAATGAGCAGTTCTTC
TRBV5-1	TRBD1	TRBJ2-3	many	CASSRQGAEDTQYF	TGCGCCAGCAGCAGGCAGGGGGCGGAAGATACGCAGTATTTT
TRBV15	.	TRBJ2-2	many	CATGTNTGELFF	TGTGCCACCGGGACGAACACCGGGGAGCTGTTTTTT
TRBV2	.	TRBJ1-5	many	CASSEGRGNQPQHF	TGTGCCAGCAGTGAGGGGAGGGGCAATCAGCCCCAGCATTTT
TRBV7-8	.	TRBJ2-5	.	CASSLQIRETQYF	TGTGCCAGCAGCTTGCAGATCAGGGAGACCCAGTACTTC
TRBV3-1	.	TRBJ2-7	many	CASSLDSYEQYF	TGTGCCAGCAGCCTGGACAGCTACGAGCAGTACTTC
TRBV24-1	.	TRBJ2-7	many	CATSDPGTRYEQYF	TGTGCCACCAGTGACCCCGGGACACGATACGAGCAGTACTTC
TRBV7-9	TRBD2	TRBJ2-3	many	CASSVGLAGGPTDTQYF	TGTGCCAGCAGCGTGGGACTAGCGGGGGGGCCGACAGATACGCAGTATTTT
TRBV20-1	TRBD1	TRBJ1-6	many	CSARKGAASPLHF	TGCAGTGCTAGAAAGGGGGCAGCTTCACCCCTCCACTTT
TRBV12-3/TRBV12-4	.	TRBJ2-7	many	CASSSQDNYEQYF	TGTGCCAGCAGTTCTCAGGACAACTACGAGCAGTACTTC
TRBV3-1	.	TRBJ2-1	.	CACSQEPPGSSYNEQFF	TGTGCCTGCAGCCAAGAGCCCCCCGGGTCCTCCTACAATGAGCAGTTCTTC
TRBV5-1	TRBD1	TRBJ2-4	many	CASSLVPDRLGVAKNIQYF	TGCGCCAGCAGCTTGGTCCCGGACAGGTTGGGAGTAGCCAAAAACATTCAGTACTTC
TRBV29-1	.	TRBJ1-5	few	CSVGGPRSPPQHF	TGCAGCGTTGGGGGGCCCCGCTCCCCGCCCCAGCATTTT
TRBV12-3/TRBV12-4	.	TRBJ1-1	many	CASSAGHQNTEAFF	TGTGCCAGCAGCGCGGGACACCAGAACACTGAAGCTTTCTTT
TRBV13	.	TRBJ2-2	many	CASSSEQNTGELFF	TGTGCCAGCAGCTCTGAACAGAACACCGGGGAGCTGTTTTTT
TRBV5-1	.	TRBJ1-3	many	CASSLEGDSFSGNTIYF	TGCGCCAGCAGCTTGGAAGGGGACTCTTTCTCTGGAAACACCATATATTTT
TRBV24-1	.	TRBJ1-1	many	CATSPGGNTEAFF	TGTGCCACCAGTCCAGGTGGGAACACTGAAGCTTTCTTT
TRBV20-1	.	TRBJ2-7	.	CSARGHSTGLAILTYEQYF	TGCAGTGCTAGAGGCCACTCTACGGGGTTGGCGATCTTAACCTACGAGCAGTACTTC
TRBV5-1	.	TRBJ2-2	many	CASSLDQARINTGELFF	TGCGCCAGCAGCTTGGACCAAGCCAGGATTAACACCGGGGAGCTGTTTTTT